The clone carrying this T cell receptor beta chain was seen just once. Antigen unknown. The data are from a study of TIL therapy for anti-PD-1-resistant metastatic lung cancer. Germline CDR1 and CDR2: SGHRS and YFSETQ. This CDR3 has 15 residues. Trimming took 4 bases from V and 0 from J, leaving 14 bases between them. Findings and limits, study-wide: Patients were highly selected, enriched for treatment-naive, never-smoker and oncogene-addicted cases.

The time point is: pre-treatment sample, taken before nivolumab and TIL therapy. The tumor samples were excised metastases, mostly pleural nodules or supraclavicular lymph nodes. The libraries were made with immunoSEQ v3. Here immunoSEQ multiplex PCR was the method, and the copy in TCRdb shows in-frame clones only, minus some. Here the sample spans about 50,000 clones, roughly 70% being singletons. The rearrangement uses TRBV5-1 and TRBJ2-7, with D possibly matching TRBD2 (6 bases). The starting material was tumor tissue, obtained at baseline. The TCR comes from a person aged 25 to 79 with non-small cell lung cancer. CDR3 sequence: CASSGTPNPSYEQYF. Here the CDR3 DNA reads TGCGCCAGCAGCGGGACTCCCAACCCCTCCTACGAGCAGTACTTC.